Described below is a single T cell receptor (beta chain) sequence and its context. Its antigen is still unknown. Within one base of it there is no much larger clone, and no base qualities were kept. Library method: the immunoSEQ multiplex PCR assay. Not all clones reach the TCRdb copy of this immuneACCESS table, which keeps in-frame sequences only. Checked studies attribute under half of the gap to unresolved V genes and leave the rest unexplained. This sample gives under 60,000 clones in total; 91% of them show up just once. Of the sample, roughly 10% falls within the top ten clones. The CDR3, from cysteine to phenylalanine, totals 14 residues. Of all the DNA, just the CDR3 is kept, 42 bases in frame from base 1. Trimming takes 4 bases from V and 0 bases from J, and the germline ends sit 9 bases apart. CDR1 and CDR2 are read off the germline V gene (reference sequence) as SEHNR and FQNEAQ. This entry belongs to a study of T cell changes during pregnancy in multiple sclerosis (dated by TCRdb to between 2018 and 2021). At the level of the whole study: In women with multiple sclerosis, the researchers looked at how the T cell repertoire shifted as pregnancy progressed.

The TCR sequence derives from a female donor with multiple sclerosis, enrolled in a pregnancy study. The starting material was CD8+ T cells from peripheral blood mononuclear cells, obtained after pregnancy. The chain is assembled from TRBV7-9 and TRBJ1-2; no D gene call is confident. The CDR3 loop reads CASSSGTSNYGYTF. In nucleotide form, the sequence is TGTGCCAGCAGCTCGGGTACCTCTAACTATGGCTACACCTTC.